This T cell receptor beta chain is from a study of OX40 agonist ivuxolimab in advanced cancers. Study-level information: Mean age approximately 55 years, range about 20 to 90; roughly 82% male. Prior therapy, whether anti-PD-1, anti-PD-L1 or anti-CTLA-4, was allowed, and more than 35% had some.

Sequencing was performed with immunoSEQ multiplex PCR; in TCRdb, only in-frame clones are kept and a portion is missing. The data show about 93,000 clones, under 95% seen once. The CDR3 runs 15 residues. V was pared by 3 bases and J by 3 bases, with 6 bases of the junction left unmatched. From germline, CDR1 is MNHEY and CDR2 SVGAGI. Autoimmune disease history or systemic immunosuppression disqualified patients. This chain links TRBV6-5 with TRBJ1-1; 8 bases fit TRBD1. The TCR originated in an adult with an advanced solid tumor such as melanoma, head and neck, liver or kidney cancer. The input for sequencing was CD4+ or CD8+ T cells sorted from blood, taken in a trial of the OX40 agonist ivuxolimab. CDR3 sequence (DNA): TGTGCCAGCAGTTATAATACAGGGGGGGACACTGAAGCTTTCTTT. It encodes CASSYNTGGDTEAFF.